This TCR beta chain was documented in a study of blood T cells in healthy people across ages. Study overall: Capture by template switching was about one barcoded beta molecule per two T cells. The study, taken as a whole, reports: Conclusively comparing naive with antigen-experienced cells was impossible with unsorted PBMCs.

The CDR3 is 14 amino acids. The germline gives CDR1 MNHNY, CDR2 SVGAGI (reference sequence). A sample-barcoded 5' primer and a J-beta primer mix were used in a second PCR of about 7 to 11 cycles. In TCRdb, the 5' RACE reads were re-called with MiXCR into one record per CDR3 protein. The table has 380,000 or so distinct CDR3 sequences, approximately 52% seen once. Peripheral blood from each donor was collected in a volume of approximately 9.5 milliliters. The total RNA that was extracted per sample amounted to at least 5.5 micrograms. Regarding this clonotype: Its matching antigen is unknown.

The chain uses TRBV6-6 and TRBJ2-5, with 10 positions matching TRBD2. The J call may be incorrect, as the DNA end agrees better with TRBJ2-7. The sequence came from a man aged 55-75 years in good health. Sequencing was done on a sample of blood. The CDR3 reads CASSSSGRSDEQYF. The CDR3 nucleotides read TGTGCCAGCAGTTCTAGCGGGAGATCAGACGAGCAGTACTTC.